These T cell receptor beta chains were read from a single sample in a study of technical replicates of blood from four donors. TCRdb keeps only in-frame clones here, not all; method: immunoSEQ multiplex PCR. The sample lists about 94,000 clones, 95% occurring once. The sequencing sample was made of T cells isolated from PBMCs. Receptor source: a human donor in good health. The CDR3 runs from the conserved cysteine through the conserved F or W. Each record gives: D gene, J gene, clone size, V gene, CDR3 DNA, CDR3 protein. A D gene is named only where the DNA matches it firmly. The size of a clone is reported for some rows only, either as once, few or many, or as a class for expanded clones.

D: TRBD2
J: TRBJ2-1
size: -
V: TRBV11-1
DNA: TGTGCCAGCAGCCTAGCGGGGGGGCAGGATGAGCAGTTCTTC
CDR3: CASSLAGGQDEQFF

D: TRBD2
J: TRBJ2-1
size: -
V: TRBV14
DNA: TGTGCCAGCAGCCAATGGCTAGCGGTTAGCTCCTACAATGAGCAGTTCTTC
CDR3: CASSQWLAVSSYNEQFF

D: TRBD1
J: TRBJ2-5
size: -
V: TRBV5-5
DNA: TGTGCCAGCAGGAGCCGGGACAGGGACCAAGAGACCCAGTACTTC
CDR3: CASRSRDRDQETQYF

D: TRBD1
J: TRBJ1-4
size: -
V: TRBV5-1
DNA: TGCGCCAGCAGCCTGGGGACAGGACCAAATGAAAAACTGTTTTTT
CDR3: CASSLGTGPNEKLFF

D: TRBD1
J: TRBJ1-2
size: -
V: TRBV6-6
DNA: TGTGCCAGCAGTTTCCTCTCAGGGGGAAGGGAGAACACCTTC
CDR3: CASSFLSGGRENTF

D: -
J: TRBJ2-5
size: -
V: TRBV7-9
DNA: TGTGCCAGCAGCTTAGCGCTGATAACACCAGAGACCCAGTACTTC
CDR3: CASSLALITPETQYF

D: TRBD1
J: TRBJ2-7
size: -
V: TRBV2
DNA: TGTGCCAGCAGTACCGACAGGGGCGAGCAGTACTTC
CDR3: CASSTDRGEQYF

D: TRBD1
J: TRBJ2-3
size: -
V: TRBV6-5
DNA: TGTGCCAGCAGTTACGGTCTAGGGACAGGCACAGATACGCAGTATTTT
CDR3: CASSYGLGTGTDTQYF

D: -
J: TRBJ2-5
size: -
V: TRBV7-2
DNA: TGTGCCAGCAGCTTAGCCCCCCGGGAGACCCAGTACTTC
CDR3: CASSLAPRETQYF

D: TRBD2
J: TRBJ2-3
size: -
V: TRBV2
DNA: TGTGCCAGCAGCTTACTAGCGGGGGGGCAATTGGATACGCAGTATTTT
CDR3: CASSLLAGGQLDTQYF

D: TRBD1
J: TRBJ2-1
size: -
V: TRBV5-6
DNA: TGTGCCAGCAGATCTGGGACAGGGGGCTTCAATGAGCAGTTCTTC
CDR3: CASRSGTGGFNEQFF

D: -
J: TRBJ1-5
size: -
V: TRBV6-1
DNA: TGTGCCAGCAGTGGGAATACAGGAATGGGCAATCAGCCCCAGCATTTT
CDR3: CASSGNTGMGNQPQHF

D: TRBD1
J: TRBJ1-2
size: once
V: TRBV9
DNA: TGTGCCAGCAGCGTAGCTCTGGGGGACAGCTATAATGGCTACACCTTC
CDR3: CASSVALGDSYNGYTF

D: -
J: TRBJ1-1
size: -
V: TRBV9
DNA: TGTGCCAGCAGCGCAACCTTCAGGGGCCCGGACACTGAAGCTTTCTTT
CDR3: CASSATFRGPDTEAFF

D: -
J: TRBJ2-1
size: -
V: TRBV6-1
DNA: TGTGCCAGCGTTCGAGGTTCCACCTTTTACAATGAGCAGTTCTTC
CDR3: CASVRGSTFYNEQFF

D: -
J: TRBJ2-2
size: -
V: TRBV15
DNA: TGTGCCACCAGCAGAGGTGCGGGCACCGGGGAGCTGTTTTTT
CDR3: CATSRGAGTGELFF

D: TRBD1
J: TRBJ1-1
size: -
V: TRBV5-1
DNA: TGCGCCAGCATTGGGGGGACAGGGTATCCGAACACTGAAGCTTTCTTT
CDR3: CASIGGTGYPNTEAFF

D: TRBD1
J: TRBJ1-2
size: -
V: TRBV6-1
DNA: TGTGCCAGCAGTGAAGGCCCAGGGGGTATTTATGGCTACACCTTC
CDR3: CASSEGPGGIYGYTF

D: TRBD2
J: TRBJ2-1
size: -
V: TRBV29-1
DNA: TGCAGCGCTGACTCCGGGGCGGGAGGGGCCTACAATGAGCAGTTCTTC
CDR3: CSADSGAGGAYNEQFF

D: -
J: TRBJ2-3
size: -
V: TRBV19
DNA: TGTGCCAGTAGTATCTCCTGGGCGGGGAACACAGATACGCAGTATTTT
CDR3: CASSISWAGNTDTQYF

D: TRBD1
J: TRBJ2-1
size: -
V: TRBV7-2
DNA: TGTGCCAGCAGCTTATCCCCCCCCCGGACAGGGGGCCACAATGAGCAGTTCTTC
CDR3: CASSLSPPRTGGHNEQFF

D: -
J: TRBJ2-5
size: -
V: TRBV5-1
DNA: TGCGCCAGCAGCTTAGGACAGTTCCAAGAGACCCAGTACTTC
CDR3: CASSLGQFQETQYF

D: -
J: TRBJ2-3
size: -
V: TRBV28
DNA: TGTGCCAGCAGTGTGCCCCAGGGGTTGGATACGCAGTATTTT
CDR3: CASSVPQGLDTQYF

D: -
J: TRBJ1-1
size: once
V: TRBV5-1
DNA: TGCGCCAGCAGCCCCCGATCAGGGTACCCTATGAACACTGAAGCTTTCTTT
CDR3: CASSPRSGYPMNTEAFF

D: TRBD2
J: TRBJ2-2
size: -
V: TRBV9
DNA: TGTGCCAGCAGCCCGACGCGGGGGAGCTTGACCGGGGAGCTGTTTTTT
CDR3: CASSPTRGSLTGELFF

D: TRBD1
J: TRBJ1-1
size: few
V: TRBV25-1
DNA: TGTGCCAGCAGTGATCACAGGGGACAGAAATTGGGTAAAGCTTTCTTT
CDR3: CASSDHRGQKLGKAFF

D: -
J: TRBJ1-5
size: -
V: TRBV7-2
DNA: TGTGCCAGCAGCCCGACGGGGGGCGTCGGTCAGCCCCAGCATTTT
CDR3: CASSPTGGVGQPQHF

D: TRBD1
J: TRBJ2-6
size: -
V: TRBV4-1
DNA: TGCGCCAGCAGCCGAGGGACAGACAGAGTTAGCTCTGGGGCCAACGTCCTGACTTTC
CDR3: CASSRGTDRVSSGANVLTF

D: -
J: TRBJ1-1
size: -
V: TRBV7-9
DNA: TGTGCCAGCAGCTTACGGGACTCGGTCACTGAAGCTTTCTTT
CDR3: CASSLRDSVTEAFF

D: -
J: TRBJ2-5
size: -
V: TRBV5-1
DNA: TGCGCCAGCAGCTTGTCGGGGGTAGGTCAAGAGACCCAGTACTTC
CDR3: CASSLSGVGQETQYF

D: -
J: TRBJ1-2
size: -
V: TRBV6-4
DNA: TGTGCCAGCAGCCCCGCCGGGGCTAACTATGGCTACACCTTC
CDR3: CASSPAGANYGYTF

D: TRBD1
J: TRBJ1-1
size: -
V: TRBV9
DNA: TGTGCCAGCAGCGCGGGGACAGAGAACACTGAAGCTTTCTTT
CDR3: CASSAGTENTEAFF

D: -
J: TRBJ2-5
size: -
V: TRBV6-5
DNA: TGTGCCTACCGGCGGGAGACCCAGTACTTC
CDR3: CAYRRETQYF

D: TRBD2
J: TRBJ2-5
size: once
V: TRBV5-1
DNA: TGCGCCAGCAGCCAAGGACTAGCGGGAGGACCGCAAGAGACCCAGTACTTC
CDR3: CASSQGLAGGPQETQYF

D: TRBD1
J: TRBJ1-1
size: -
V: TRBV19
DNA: TGTGCCAGTAGTAAGGGACAGGGGGTGAACACTGAAGCTTTCTTT
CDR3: CASSKGQGVNTEAFF

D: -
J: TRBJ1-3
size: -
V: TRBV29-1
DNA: TGCAGCGTTCCTGGGGGAGAACCTAGCGACACCATATATTTT
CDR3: CSVPGGEPSDTIYF

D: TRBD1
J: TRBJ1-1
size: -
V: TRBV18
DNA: TGTGCCAGCTCACCACAACAGGGGCGGGGAACTGAAGCTTTCTTT
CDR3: CASSPQQGRGTEAFF

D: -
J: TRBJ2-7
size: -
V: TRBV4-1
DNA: TGCGCCAGCAGCCAAGGAGGGAAGACCTACGAGCAGTACTTC
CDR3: CASSQGGKTYEQYF

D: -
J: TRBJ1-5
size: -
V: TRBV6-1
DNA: TGTGCCAGCAGTGAAGGTTATAGCAATCAGCCCCAGCATTTT
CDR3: CASSEGYSNQPQHF

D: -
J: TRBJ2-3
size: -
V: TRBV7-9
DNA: TGTGCCAGCAGCTTCTCAGATACGCAGTATTTT
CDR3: CASSFSDTQYF

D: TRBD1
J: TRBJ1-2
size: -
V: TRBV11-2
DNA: TGTGCCAGCAGCTTAGGACAGGGGATTTCCTATGGCTACACCTTC
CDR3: CASSLGQGISYGYTF

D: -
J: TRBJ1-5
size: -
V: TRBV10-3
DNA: TGTGCCATCCGACAACAGGCGGATAGCAATCAGCCCCAGCATTTT
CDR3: CAIRQQADSNQPQHF